This T cell receptor (beta chain) was captured by sequencing in a study of beta chain features in type 1 diabetes. V was pared by 3 bases and J by 6 bases, with 16 bases between. This CDR3 comprises 15 residues. CDR1 LNHDA and CDR2 SQIVND come from the germline V gene (reference sequence). This clone was observed at least ten times. The target antigen is unknown. Points from the study as a whole: Moderate yet significant TCRB CDR3 shortening was seen in Type 1 diabetes patients in all four CD4+ subsets. Naive, central memory and regulatory TCRB repertoires appeared more similar among patients than healthy donors.

All of the isolated RNA was reverse transcribed, so expressed TCRB transcripts were sequenced. The repertoire was sequenced with immunoSEQ multiplex PCR; TCRdb's copy has only in-frame clones and lacks some. The table includes a few hundred thousand clones, around a tenth detected once. This clonotype originated in a man between 25 and 39 years old with type 1 diabetes. V usage is TRBV19 and J usage is TRBJ2-3; no firm D call. What was sequenced was central memory CD4+ T cells from blood. For the CDR3, the DNA is TGTGCCAGTAGTATCCCGCGGCTAGGTCGGGATACGCAGTATTTT. Amino acid sequence: CASSIPRLGRDTQYF.